This T cell receptor (beta chain) came from a study of blood T cells in healthy people across ages. This clonotype was picked up a small number of times. The authors ran a second PCR of about 7 to 12 cycles using a sample-barcoded 5' primer and a J-beta primer mix. TCRdb itself ran the 5' RACE reads through MiXCR, one entry per CDR3 protein. This repertoire shows nearly 800,000 distinct CDR3 sequences, roughly 25% found once; its top ten account for approximately 3.7%. These same data were also listed under a study on T cells of mothers and their children.

The clonotype originates from a boy younger than 18 in good health. The sequencing sample was made of blood.

CDR3 sequence (DNA): TGTGCCAGCAGAACCGGGACAGTGGACTACAATGAGCAGTTCTTC. The encoded protein is CASRTGTVDYNEQFF. This chain connects TRBV6-2 or TRBV6-3 to TRBJ2-1, with 7 bases identical to TRBD1. In germline, CDR1 is MNHEY, CDR2 SVGEGT. This CDR3 contains 15 residues. With V trimmed by 6 bases and J by 3 bases, 8 bases remained unmatched.